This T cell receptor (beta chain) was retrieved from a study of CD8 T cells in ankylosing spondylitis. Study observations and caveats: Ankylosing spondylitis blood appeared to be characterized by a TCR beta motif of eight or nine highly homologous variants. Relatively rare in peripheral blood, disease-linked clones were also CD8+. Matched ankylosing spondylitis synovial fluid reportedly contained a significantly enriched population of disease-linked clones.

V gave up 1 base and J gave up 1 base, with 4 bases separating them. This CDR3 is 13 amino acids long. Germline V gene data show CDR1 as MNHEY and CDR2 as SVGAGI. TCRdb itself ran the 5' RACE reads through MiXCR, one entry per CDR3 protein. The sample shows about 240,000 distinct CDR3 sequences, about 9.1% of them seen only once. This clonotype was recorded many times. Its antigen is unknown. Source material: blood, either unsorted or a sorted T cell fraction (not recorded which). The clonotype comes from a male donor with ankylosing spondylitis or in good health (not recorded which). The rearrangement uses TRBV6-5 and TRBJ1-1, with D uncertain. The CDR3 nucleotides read TGTGCCAGCAGTTACTTGGAGAACACTGAAGCTTTCTTT. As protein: CASSYLENTEAFF.